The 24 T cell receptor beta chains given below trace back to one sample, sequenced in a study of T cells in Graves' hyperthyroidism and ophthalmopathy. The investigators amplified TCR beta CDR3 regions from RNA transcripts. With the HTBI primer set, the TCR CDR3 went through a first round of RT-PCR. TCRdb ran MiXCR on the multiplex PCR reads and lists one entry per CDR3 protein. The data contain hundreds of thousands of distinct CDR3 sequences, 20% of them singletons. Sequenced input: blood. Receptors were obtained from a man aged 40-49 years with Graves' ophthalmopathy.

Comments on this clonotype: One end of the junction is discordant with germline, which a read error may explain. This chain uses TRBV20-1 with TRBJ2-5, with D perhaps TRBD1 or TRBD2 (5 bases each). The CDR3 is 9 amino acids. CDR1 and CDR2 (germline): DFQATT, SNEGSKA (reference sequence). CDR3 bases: TGCAGTGCCCCGGGACGCTTGCACTTC. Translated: CSAPGRLHF.

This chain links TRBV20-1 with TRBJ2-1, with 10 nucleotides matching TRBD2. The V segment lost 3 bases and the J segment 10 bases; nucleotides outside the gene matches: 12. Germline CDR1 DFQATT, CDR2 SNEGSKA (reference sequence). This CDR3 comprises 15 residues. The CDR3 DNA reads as TGCAGTGCTAGCCCCCTTCGGACTAGCGGTTACGAGCAGTTCTTC. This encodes CSASPLRTSGYEQFF.

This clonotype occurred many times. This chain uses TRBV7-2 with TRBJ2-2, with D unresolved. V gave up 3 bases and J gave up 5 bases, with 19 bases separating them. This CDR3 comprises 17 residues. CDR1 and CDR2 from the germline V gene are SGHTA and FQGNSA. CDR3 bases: TGTGCCAGCAGCTTTCCCGCTTCGTCCCTAGGAACCGGGGAGCTGTTTTTT. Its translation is CASSFPASSLGTGELFF.

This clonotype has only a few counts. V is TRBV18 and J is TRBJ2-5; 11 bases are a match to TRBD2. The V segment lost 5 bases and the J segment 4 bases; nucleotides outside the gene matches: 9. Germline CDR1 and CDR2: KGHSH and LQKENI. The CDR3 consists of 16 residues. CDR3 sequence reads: CASSSQGLAVRETQYF. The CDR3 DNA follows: TGTGCCAGCTCATCCCAGGGACTAGCGGTTAGAGAGACCCAGTACTTC. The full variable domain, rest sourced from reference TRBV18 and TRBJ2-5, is NAGVMQNPRHLVRRRGQEARLRCSPMKGHSHVYWYRQLPEEGLKFMVYLQKENIIDESGMPKERFSAEFPKEGPSILRIQQVVRGDSAAYFCASSSQGLAVRETQYFGPGTRLLVL.

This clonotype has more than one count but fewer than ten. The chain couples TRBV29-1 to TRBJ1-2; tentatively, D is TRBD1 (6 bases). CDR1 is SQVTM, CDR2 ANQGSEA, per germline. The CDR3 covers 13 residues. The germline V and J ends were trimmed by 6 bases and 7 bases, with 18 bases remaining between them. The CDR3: CSVALTGRSGYTF. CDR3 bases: TGCAGCGTCGCACTGACAGGAAGATCTGGCTACACCTTC.

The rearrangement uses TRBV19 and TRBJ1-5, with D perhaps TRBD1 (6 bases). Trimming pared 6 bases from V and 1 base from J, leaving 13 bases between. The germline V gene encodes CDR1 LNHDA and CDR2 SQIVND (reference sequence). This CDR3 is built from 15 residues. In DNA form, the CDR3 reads TGTGCCAGTAGGGCAGGGGTACCCAGCAATCAGCCCCAGCATTTT. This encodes CASRAGVPSNQPQHF.

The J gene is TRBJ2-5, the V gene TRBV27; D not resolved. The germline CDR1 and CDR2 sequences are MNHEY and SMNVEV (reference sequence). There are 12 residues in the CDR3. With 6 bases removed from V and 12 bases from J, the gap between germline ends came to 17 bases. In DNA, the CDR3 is TGTGCCAGCAGGTTACCGGGTCAGGCAGAGTACTTC. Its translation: CASRLPGQAEYF.

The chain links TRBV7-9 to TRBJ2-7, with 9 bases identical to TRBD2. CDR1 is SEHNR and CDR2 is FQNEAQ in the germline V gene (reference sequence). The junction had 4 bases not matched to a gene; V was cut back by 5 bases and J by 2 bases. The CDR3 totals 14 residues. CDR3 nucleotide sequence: TGTGCCAGCAGCCTCCCTAGCGGGACCTACGAGCAGTACTTC. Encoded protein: CASSLPSGTYEQYF.

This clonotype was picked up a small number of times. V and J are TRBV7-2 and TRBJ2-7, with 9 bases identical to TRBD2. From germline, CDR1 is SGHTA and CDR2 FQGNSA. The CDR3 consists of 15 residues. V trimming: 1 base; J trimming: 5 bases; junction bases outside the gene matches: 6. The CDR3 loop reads CASSLEASGTNEQYF. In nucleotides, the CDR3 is TGTGCCAGCAGCTTAGAGGCTAGCGGGACCAACGAGCAGTACTTC. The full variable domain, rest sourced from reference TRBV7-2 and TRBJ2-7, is GAGVSQSPSNKVTEKGKDVELRCDPISGHTALYWYRQSLGQGLEFLIYFQGNSAPDKSGLPSDRFSAERTGGSVSTLTIQRTQQEDSAVYLCASSLEASGTNEQYFGPGTRLTVT.

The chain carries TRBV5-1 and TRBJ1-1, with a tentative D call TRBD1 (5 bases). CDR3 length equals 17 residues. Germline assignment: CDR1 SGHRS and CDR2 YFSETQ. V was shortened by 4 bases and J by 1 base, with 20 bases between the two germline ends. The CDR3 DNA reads TGCGCCAGCAGCCGTGGGGGGTCCCTCAAACCGAACACTGAAGCTTTCTTT. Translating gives CASSRGGSLKPNTEAFF.

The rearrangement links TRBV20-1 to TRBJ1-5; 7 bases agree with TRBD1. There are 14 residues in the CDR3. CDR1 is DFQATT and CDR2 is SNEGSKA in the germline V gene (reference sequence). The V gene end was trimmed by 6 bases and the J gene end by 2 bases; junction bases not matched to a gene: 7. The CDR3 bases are TGCAGTGCACATAGGACAGGTCGCAATCAGCCCCAGCATTTT. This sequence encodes CSAHRTGRNQPQHF.

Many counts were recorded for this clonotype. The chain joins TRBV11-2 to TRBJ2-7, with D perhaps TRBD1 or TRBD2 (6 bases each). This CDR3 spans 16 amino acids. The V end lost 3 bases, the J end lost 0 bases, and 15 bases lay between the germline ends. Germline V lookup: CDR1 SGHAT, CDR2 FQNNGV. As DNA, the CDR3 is TGTGCCAGCAGCTTGGTCCGGGGGCACGCCTCCTACGAGCAGTACTTC. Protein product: CASSLVRGHASYEQYF.

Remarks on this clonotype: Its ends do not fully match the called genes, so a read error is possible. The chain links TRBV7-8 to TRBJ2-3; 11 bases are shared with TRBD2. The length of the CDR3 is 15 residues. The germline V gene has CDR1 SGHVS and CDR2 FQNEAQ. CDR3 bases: TGCGCCAGCAGCCAGGTAGCGGGGGGGCAGAATACGCAGTATTTT. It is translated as CASSQVAGGQNTQYF.

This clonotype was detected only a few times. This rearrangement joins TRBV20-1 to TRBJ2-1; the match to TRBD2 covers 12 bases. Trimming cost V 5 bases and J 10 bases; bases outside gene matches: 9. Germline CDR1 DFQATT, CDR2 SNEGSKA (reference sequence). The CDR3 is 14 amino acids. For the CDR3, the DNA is TGCAGTGCTTCCCTAGCGGGAGGGAGACGGGAGCAGTTCTTC. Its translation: CSASLAGGRREQFF.

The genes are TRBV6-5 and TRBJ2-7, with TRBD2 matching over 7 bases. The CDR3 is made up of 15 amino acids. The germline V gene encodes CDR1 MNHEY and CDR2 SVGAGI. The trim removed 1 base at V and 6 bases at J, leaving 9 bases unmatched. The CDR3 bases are TGTGCCAGCAGTTACTGGGGCGGGAGAGGGTGCGAGCAGTACTTC. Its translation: CASSYWGGRGCEQYF.

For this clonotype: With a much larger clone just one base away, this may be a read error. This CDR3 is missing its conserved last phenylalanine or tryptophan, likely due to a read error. CDR3 amino acids: CASSDKQIGEQYL. CDR3 nucleotide sequence: TGTGCCAGCAGTGATAAGCAGATCGGCGAGCAGTACCTC. The chain is built from TRBV2 and TRBJ2-7; D call uncertain. The CDR3 covers 13 residues. In germline, CDR1 is SNHLY, CDR2 FYNNEI. V gave up 3 bases and J gave up 6 bases, with 12 bases separating them.

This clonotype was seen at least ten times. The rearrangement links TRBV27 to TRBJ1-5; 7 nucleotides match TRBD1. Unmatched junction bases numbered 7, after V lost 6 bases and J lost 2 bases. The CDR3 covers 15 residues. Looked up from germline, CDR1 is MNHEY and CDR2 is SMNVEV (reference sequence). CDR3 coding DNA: TGTGCCAGCAGCCTAGAGGGGGCCGGCAATCAGCCCCAGCATTTT. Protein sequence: CASSLEGAGNQPQHF.

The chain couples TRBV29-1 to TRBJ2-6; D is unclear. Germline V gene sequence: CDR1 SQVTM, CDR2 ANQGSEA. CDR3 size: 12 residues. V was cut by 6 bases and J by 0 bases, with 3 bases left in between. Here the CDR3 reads CSVDSGANVLTF. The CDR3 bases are TGCAGCGTGGACTCTGGGGCCAACGTCCTGACTTTC.

In DNA form, the CDR3 reads TGTGCCAGCAGTCACTGGGATGGGGAGCAGTACTTC. It is translated as CASSHWDGEQYF. The chain links TRBV6-1 to TRBJ2-7; D gene uncertain. Trimming left V 5 bases short and J 7 bases short, with 12 bases between. Germline loops: CDR1 MNHNS, CDR2 SASEGT. This CDR3 has 12 amino acids.

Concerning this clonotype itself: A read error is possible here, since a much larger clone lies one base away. As DNA, the CDR3 is TGTGCCAGCAGCTTAGTTGCTAGCGGGGACTACGAGCAGTTCTTC. Encoded protein: CASSLVASGDYEQFF. The rearrangement uses TRBV7-9 and TRBJ2-1, with TRBD2 matching 9 bases. J was trimmed by 10 bases and V by 1 base; bases with no gene match: 8. The CDR3 contains 15 residues. CDR1 and CDR2 from the germline V gene are SEHNR and FQNEAQ (reference sequence).

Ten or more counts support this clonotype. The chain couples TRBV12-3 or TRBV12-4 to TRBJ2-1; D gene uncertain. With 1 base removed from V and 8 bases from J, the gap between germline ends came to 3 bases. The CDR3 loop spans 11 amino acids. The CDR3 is CASSLVDEQFF. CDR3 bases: TGTGCCAGCAGTTTAGTTGATGAGCAGTTCTTC.

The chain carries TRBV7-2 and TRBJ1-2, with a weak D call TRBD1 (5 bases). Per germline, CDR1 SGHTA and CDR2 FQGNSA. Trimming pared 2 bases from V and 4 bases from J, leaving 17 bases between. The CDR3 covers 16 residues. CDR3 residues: CASSLMPGGGGYGYTF. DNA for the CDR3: TGTGCCAGCAGCTTAATGCCCGGGGGGGGTGGCTATGGCTACACCTTC.

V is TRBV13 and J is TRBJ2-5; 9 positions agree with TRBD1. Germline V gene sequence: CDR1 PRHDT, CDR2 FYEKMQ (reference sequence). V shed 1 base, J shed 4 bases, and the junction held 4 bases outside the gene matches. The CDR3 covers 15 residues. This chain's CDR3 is CASSLEDRGGETQYF. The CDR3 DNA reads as TGTGCCAGCAGCTTAGAGGACAGGGGTGGAGAGACCCAGTACTTC.

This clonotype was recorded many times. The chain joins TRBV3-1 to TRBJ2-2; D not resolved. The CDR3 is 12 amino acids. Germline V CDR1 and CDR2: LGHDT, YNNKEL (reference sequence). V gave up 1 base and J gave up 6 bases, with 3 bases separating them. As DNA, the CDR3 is TGTGCCAGCAGCCAAGTCGCCGGGGAGCTGTTTTTT. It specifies CASSQVAGELFF.